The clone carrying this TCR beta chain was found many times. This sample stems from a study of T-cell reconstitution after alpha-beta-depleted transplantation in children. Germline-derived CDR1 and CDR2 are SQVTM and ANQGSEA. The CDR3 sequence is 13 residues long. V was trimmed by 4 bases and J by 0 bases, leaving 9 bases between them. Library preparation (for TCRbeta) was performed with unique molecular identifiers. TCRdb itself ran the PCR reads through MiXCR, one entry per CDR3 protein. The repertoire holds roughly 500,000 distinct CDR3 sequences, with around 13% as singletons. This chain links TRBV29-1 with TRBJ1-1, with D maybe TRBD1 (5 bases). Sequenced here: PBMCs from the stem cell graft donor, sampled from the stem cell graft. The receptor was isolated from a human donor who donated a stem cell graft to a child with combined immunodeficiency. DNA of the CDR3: TGCAGCGTTGGGGGACGGATGAACACTGAAGCTTTCTTT. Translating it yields CSVGGRMNTEAFF.